A single sample gave rise to the 32 T cell receptor beta chains below, sequenced in a study of cytotoxic CD8 clonotypes in ibrutinib-treated CLL (dated by TCRdb to the early 2020s). Libraries were prepared through the immunoSEQ multiplex PCR assay. This immuneACCESS table, as held by TCRdb, lists in-frame sequences with V and J called but not all clones. Of the missing ones, under half trace to an unresolved V gene in checked studies; the others have no known cause. This sample gives 100,000 to 150,000 clones in total; approximately 85% of them show up just once. Approximately 2% of the sample goes to the ten largest clones. This specimen's time point label, per the study, means: around 25 months on ibrutinib. The sequences come from PBMCs, collected after 24 months of ibrutinib treatment. The receptor set was obtained from a human donor with chronic lymphocytic leukemia.

The chain couples TRBV7-9 to TRBJ1-5; D is perhaps TRBD1 (5 bases). CDR1 and CDR2 from the germline V gene are SEHNR and FQNEAQ (reference sequence). V shed 0 bases and J shed 8 bases, with 14 bases lying between them. This CDR3 contains 15 residues. CDR3 sequence reads: CASSLASGAMEPQHF. CDR3 sequence (DNA): TGTGCCAGCAGCTTAGCGTCTGGGGCAATGGAGCCCCAGCATTTT.

This clone was observed a handful of times. The V and J genes are TRBV9 and TRBJ2-7; 7 bases are shared with TRBD2. The germline V gene has CDR1 SGDLS and CDR2 YYNGEE. The length of the CDR3 is 16 residues. After removal of 0 bases from V and 3 bases from J, the junction contained 9 bases not matched to a gene. CDR3 bases: TGTGCCAGCAGCGTAGGGCCACGGAGGGAGGGCTACGAGCAGTACTTC. Its translation is CASSVGPRREGYEQYF. The full variable domain, its missing parts supplied by reference TRBV9 and TRBJ2-7, is DSGVTQTPKHLITATGQRVTLRCSPRSGDLSVYWYQQSLDQGLQFLIQYYNGEERAKGNILERFSAQQFPDLHSELNLSSLELGDSALYFCASSVGPRREGYEQYFGPGTRLTVT.

The J gene is TRBJ2-5, the V gene TRBV6-5; 10 bases map to TRBD1. V shed 7 bases and J 1 base; nucleotides not matched to a gene: 6. CDR1 and CDR2 (germline): MNHEY, SVGAGI. CDR3 length equals 15 residues. The CDR3 DNA is TGTGCCAGCAACGACTGGGACAGGGGCCAAGAGACCCAGTACTTC. Translation: CASNDWDRGQETQYF.

The chain joins TRBV5-1 to TRBJ1-2; D ambiguous. Trimming pared 2 bases from V and 4 bases from J, leaving 15 bases between. The CDR3 has 15 residues. Per germline, CDR1 SGHRS and CDR2 YFSETQ. The CDR3 here is CASSFRGEMGYGYTF. The CDR3 DNA follows: TGCGCCAGCAGCTTTCGTGGTGAAATGGGCTATGGCTACACCTTC.

The chain recombines TRBV7-2 with TRBJ2-7, with D hard to call. This CDR3 spans 15 amino acids. Trimming removed 1 base from V and 0 bases from J, with 10 bases in between. The germline V gene encodes CDR1 SGHTA and CDR2 FQGNSA. CDR3 in DNA: TGTGCCAGCAGCTTAGTGACGGGCAGCTCCTACGAGCAGTACTTC. Translating it yields CASSLVTGSSYEQYF.

V gene TRBV28 combines with J gene TRBJ2-1, with 12 bases fitting TRBD1. Germline V gene data show CDR1 as MDHEN and CDR2 as SYDVKM. Germline trimming cut 5 bases from V and 9 bases from J; bases unmatched to any gene: 8. The CDR3 runs 15 residues. In nucleotides, the CDR3 is TGTGCCAGCAGTCGACCCTTGGGACAGGGGGCTGAGCAGTTCTTC. It codes for CASSRPLGQGAEQFF.

The genes are TRBV11-1 and TRBJ2-2; 8 bases are shared with TRBD1. CDR1 and CDR2 (germline): SGHAT, FQDESV (reference sequence). The V and J ends lost 5 bases and 3 bases, in that order; junction bases with no gene match: 8. The CDR3 sequence is 16 residues long. CDR3 amino acids: CASSAGTGAYTGELFF. In DNA form, the CDR3 reads TGTGCCAGCAGCGCCGGGACAGGAGCTTACACCGGGGAGCTGTTTTTT.

The rearrangement uses TRBV7-9 and TRBJ2-7; D remains unclear. This CDR3 has 13 residues. V lost 5 bases and J 5 bases, leaving 13 bases between the germline ends. Germline assignment: CDR1 SEHNR and CDR2 FQNEAQ (reference sequence). The CDR3 spells CASSLHETDEQYF. The CDR3 nucleotides read TGTGCCAGCAGCCTCCATGAGACCGACGAGCAGTACTTC.

DNA of the CDR3: TGTGCCAGCACCACGGGAGAGGGAGATACGCAGTATTTT. It translates to CASTTGEGDTQYF. This chain joins TRBV2 and TRBJ2-3, with a weak D call TRBD2 (6 bases). Trimming took 7 bases from V and 5 from J, leaving 13 bases between them. Germline loops: CDR1 SNHLY, CDR2 FYNNEI. The CDR3 runs to 13 residues. Looking up the rest from reference TRBV2 and TRBJ2-3 gives the full variable domain: EPEVTQTPSHQVTQMGQEVILRCVPISNHLYFYWYRQILGQKVEFLVSFYNNEISEKSEIFDDQFSVERPDGSNFTLKIRSTKLEDSAMYFCASTTGEGDTQYFGPGTRLTVL.

The chain employs TRBV11-2 and TRBJ1-6; 8 bases fit TRBD1. CDR3 length: 14 amino acids. The germline CDR1 and CDR2 sequences are SGHAT and FQNNGV. V lost 8 bases and J lost 6; bases outside the gene matches: 6. The CDR3 DNA sequence: TGTGCCAGCGTTCGGGACAGGATTAATTCACCCCTCCACTTT. It codes for CASVRDRINSPLHF.

The chain has TRBV9 and TRBJ2-7, with a possible D match to TRBD1 (6 bases). Germline values: CDR1 SGDLS, CDR2 YYNGEE. CDR3 length: 15 amino acids. V lost 6 bases and J 3 bases, leaving 19 bases between the germline ends. In DNA form, the CDR3 reads TGTGCCAGCACCCCGGGGTCCGGGACACTCTACGAGCAGTACTTC. Its protein is CASTPGSGTLYEQYF.

The chain has TRBV7-2 and TRBJ1-2; tentative D call: TRBD1 (6 bases). Germline CDR1 is SGHTA and CDR2 is FQGNSA. The CDR3 totals 15 residues. V was clipped by 1 base and J by 4 bases, with 13 bases between them. CDR3 protein: CASSLGQESSYGYTF. As DNA, the CDR3 is TGTGCCAGCAGCTTAGGACAGGAGTCTTCCTATGGCTACACCTTC. Using reference TRBV7-2 and TRBJ1-2 for the parts outside the CDR3, the full variable domain is GAGVSQSPSNKVTEKGKDVELRCDPISGHTALYWYRQSLGQGLEFLIYFQGNSAPDKSGLPSDRFSAERTGGSVSTLTIQRTQQEDSAVYLCASSLGQESSYGYTFGSGTRLTVV.

The CDR3 DNA reads TGTGCCAGCAGTCGCCGGGACAGGCCCCCGGTGAGCTATGGCTACACCTTC. This translates into CASSRRDRPPVSYGYTF. This chain uses TRBV28 with TRBJ1-2; 8 bases match TRBD1. The CDR3 contains 17 residues. With V trimmed by 5 bases and J by 4 bases, 15 bases remained unmatched. From germline, CDR1 is MDHEN and CDR2 SYDVKM.

This clone appeared a few times. The chain recombines TRBV5-1 with TRBJ2-7; TRBD2 is a possible D gene (5 bases). The CDR3 has 13 residues. Germline values: CDR1 SGHRS, CDR2 YFSETQ. V lost 0 bases and J 7 bases, leaving 11 bases between the germline ends. As DNA, the CDR3 is TGCGCCAGCAGCTTGGGGCCCGGGGAGGAGCAGTACTTC. Protein product: CASSLGPGEEQYF.

The V call is TRBV27, the J call TRBJ1-5, with D unclear. This CDR3 is built from 12 residues. With 8 bases removed from V and 5 bases from J, the gap between germline ends came to 10 bases. The germline V gene has CDR1 MNHEY and CDR2 SMNVEV (reference sequence). The CDR3 DNA reads TGTGCCAGCCGAACCTCGTATCAGCCCCAGCATTTT. Its translation is CASRTSYQPQHF.

The chain carries TRBV19 and TRBJ2-7; the D is unclear. The CDR3 totals 14 residues. V lost 5 bases and J 1 base, leaving 12 bases between the germline ends. Looked up from germline, CDR1 is LNHDA and CDR2 is SQIVND (reference sequence). CDR3: CASSDGGISYEQYF. DNA for the CDR3: TGTGCCAGTAGTGACGGTGGCATATCCTACGAGCAGTACTTC.

This sequence joins TRBV4-1 and TRBJ1-5; the match to TRBD1 covers 9 bases. V shed 0 bases, J shed 3 bases, and the junction held 12 bases outside the gene matches. The CDR3 has 19 residues. Germline V gene lookup returns CDR1 MGHRA and CDR2 YSYEKL. CDR3 sequence: CASSQEVTGGAVINQPQHF. CDR3 DNA sequence: TGCGCCAGCAGCCAAGAAGTTACAGGGGGCGCGGTTATCAATCAGCCCCAGCATTTT.

The CDR3 DNA follows: TGTGCCAGCAGCCCTTCGACTAGCGGAGTCACCGGGGAGCTGTTTTTT. It yields the protein CASSPSTSGVTGELFF. The chain is built from TRBV7-6 and TRBJ2-2; TRBD2 matches at 9 bases. Germline V gene lookup returns CDR1 SGHVS and CDR2 FNYEAQ. This CDR3 is 16 amino acids long. V trimming: 5 bases; J trimming: 4 bases; junction bases outside the gene matches: 8.

The V call is TRBV28, the J call TRBJ2-3; TRBD2 agrees at 8 bases. The V gene's germline CDR1 is MDHEN and CDR2 SYDVKM. The junction had 10 bases not matched to a gene; V was cut back by 2 bases and J by 6 bases. The CDR3 runs to 16 residues. CDR3: CASSLRSGLGRDTQYF. DNA of the CDR3: TGTGCCAGCAGTTTAAGGTCGGGACTAGGGCGTGATACGCAGTATTTT.

This chain connects TRBV28 to TRBJ1-6; no clear D gene. The CDR3 is 11 residues long. Germline CDR1 is MDHEN and CDR2 is SYDVKM. Between the trimmed V and J ends, which lost 3 bases and 8 bases, there was a span of 2 bases. The CDR3 DNA follows: TGTGCCAGCAGTTTTGATTCACCCCTCCACTTT. This translates into CASSFDSPLHF.

The V gene is TRBV5-1, the J gene TRBJ2-3; no definite D call. Germline CDR1 and CDR2: SGHRS and YFSETQ. V lost 4 bases and J lost 2, with 5 bases in between. The CDR3 sequence is 12 residues long. The CDR3: CASSQDTDTQYF. The CDR3 DNA reads as TGCGCCAGCAGCCAAGACACAGATACGCAGTATTTT.

There are a few counts of this clone. The chain links TRBV7-3 to TRBJ2-2, with 11 nucleotides matching TRBD1. Losses at the gene ends were 4 bases for V and 4 bases for J; bases not matched to a gene: 8. The CDR3 sequence is 17 residues long. Germline V CDR1 and CDR2: SGHTA, FQGTGA. CDR3 DNA sequence: TGTGCCAGCAGCTCTATGGAGGGGACAGGGGGCACCGGGGAGCTGTTTTTT. It codes for CASSSMEGTGGTGELFF.

J is TRBJ2-7 and V is TRBV19; the D is unclear. The ends were cut back, 4 bases at V and 2 bases at J, with 3 bases in the middle. This CDR3 has 11 residues. CDR1 and CDR2 (germline): LNHDA, SQIVND (reference sequence). CDR3 bases: TGTGCCAGTAGTAGCCCCTACGAGCAGTACTTC. Translating gives CASSSPYEQYF. Full variable domain (missing parts from reference TRBV19 and TRBJ2-7): DGGITQSPKYLFRKEGQNVTLSCEQNLNHDAMYWYRQDPGQGLRLIYYSQIVNDFQKGDIAEGYSVSREKKESFPLTVTSAQKNPTAFYLCASSSPYEQYFGPGTRLTVT.

V usage is TRBV10-3 and J usage is TRBJ1-1; no definite D call. CDR1 is ENHRY, CDR2 SYGVKD, per germline. Deletions cut 5 bases from V and 5 bases from J, with 12 bases between. CDR3 size: 13 residues. The CDR3: CAISPGSRTEAFF. CDR3 DNA sequence: TGTGCCATCAGTCCAGGTTCGAGGACTGAAGCTTTCTTT.

This chain connects TRBV10-3 to TRBJ1-5; D unclear. The CDR3 has 16 amino acids. Germline assignment: CDR1 ENHRY and CDR2 SYGVKD. V was cut by 0 bases and J by 4 bases, with 13 bases left in between. Here the CDR3 reads CAISESTGWRNQPQHF. The CDR3 DNA follows: TGTGCCATCAGTGAGTCAACTGGGTGGAGGAATCAGCCCCAGCATTTT.

This clone was counted a few times. The chain links TRBV2 to TRBJ1-6; 8 bases are shared with TRBD1. Germline V gene lookup returns CDR1 SNHLY and CDR2 FYNNEI. The CDR3 is 13 residues long. J was trimmed by 10 bases and V by 6 bases; bases with no gene match: 5. For the CDR3, the DNA is TGTGCCAGCAGGGGACAGGCGGGGTCACCCCTCCACTTT. The encoded protein is CASRGQAGSPLHF.

The rearrangement joins TRBV5-1 to TRBJ2-1; TRBD2 matches 13 bases. This CDR3 contains 15 residues. In germline, CDR1 is SGHRS, CDR2 YFSETQ. V lost 1 base and J lost 10; bases outside the gene matches: 5. The CDR3 nucleotides are TGCGCCAGCAGCTTGACTAGCGGGAGGGGTGGAGAGCAGTTCTTC. It codes for CASSLTSGRGGEQFF.

This clone occurred many times. The chain combines TRBV4-3 with TRBJ2-1; possible D gene TRBD2, 6 bases. The germline CDR1 and CDR2 sequences are LGHNA and YSLEER. Trimming cost V 1 base and J 9 bases, with 19 bases left between them. This CDR3 is 16 amino acids long. The CDR3 reads CASSQVSFRDSLEQFF. The CDR3 DNA sequence: TGCGCCAGCAGCCAAGTCTCTTTCCGGGACTCCCTTGAGCAGTTCTTC.

The chain's CDR3 is CASSLGASGDSDTQYF. CDR3 nucleotide sequence: TGTGCCAGCAGCTTGGGCGCTAGCGGAGATTCGGATACGCAGTATTTT. V gene TRBV11-2 combines with J gene TRBJ2-3, with TRBD2 identical over 7 bases. V lost 3 bases to trimming and J lost 6 bases; unmatched junction nucleotides: 12. This CDR3 spans 16 amino acids. The germline CDR1 and CDR2 sequences are SGHAT and FQNNGV. Supplemented by reference TRBV11-2 and TRBJ2-3, the full variable domain reads EAGVAQSPRYKIIEKRQSVAFWCNPISGHATLYWYQQILGQGPKLLIQFQNNGVVDDSQLPKDRFSAERLKGVDSTLKIQPAKLEDSAVYLCASSLGASGDSDTQYFGPGTRLTVL.

V and J are TRBV7-6 and TRBJ2-1, with D maybe TRBD2 (5 bases). The CDR3 totals 12 residues. CDR1 is SGHVS, CDR2 FNYEAQ, per germline. Deletions cut 4 bases from V and 10 bases from J, with 11 bases between. The CDR3 region is CASSSTGGEQFF. In DNA, the CDR3 is TGTGCCAGCAGCTCCACGGGCGGGGAGCAGTTCTTC.

In its sample, this clone was seen a few times. V gene TRBV10-3 combines with J gene TRBJ2-7; TRBD2 aligns across 8 bases. CDR1 and CDR2 from the germline V gene are ENHRY and SYGVKD. Germline trimming cut 3 bases from V and 3 bases from J; bases unmatched to any gene: 13. This CDR3 region has 17 residues. CDR3 bases: TGTGCCATCAGTGATAGCGTGACGGGGGGGCCCAGCTACGAGCAGTACTTC. This gives the protein CAISDSVTGGPSYEQYF.

The chain couples TRBV25-1 to TRBJ1-1; D is ambiguous. The V end lost 1 base, the J end lost 0 bases, and 15 bases lay between the germline ends. This CDR3 is built from 17 residues. Germline loops: CDR1 MGHDK, CDR2 SYGVNS. The CDR3 DNA reads TGTGCCAGCAGTGAATTGTCTGGGGTAGGAATGAACACTGAAGCTTTCTTT. Its translation is CASSELSGVGMNTEAFF.